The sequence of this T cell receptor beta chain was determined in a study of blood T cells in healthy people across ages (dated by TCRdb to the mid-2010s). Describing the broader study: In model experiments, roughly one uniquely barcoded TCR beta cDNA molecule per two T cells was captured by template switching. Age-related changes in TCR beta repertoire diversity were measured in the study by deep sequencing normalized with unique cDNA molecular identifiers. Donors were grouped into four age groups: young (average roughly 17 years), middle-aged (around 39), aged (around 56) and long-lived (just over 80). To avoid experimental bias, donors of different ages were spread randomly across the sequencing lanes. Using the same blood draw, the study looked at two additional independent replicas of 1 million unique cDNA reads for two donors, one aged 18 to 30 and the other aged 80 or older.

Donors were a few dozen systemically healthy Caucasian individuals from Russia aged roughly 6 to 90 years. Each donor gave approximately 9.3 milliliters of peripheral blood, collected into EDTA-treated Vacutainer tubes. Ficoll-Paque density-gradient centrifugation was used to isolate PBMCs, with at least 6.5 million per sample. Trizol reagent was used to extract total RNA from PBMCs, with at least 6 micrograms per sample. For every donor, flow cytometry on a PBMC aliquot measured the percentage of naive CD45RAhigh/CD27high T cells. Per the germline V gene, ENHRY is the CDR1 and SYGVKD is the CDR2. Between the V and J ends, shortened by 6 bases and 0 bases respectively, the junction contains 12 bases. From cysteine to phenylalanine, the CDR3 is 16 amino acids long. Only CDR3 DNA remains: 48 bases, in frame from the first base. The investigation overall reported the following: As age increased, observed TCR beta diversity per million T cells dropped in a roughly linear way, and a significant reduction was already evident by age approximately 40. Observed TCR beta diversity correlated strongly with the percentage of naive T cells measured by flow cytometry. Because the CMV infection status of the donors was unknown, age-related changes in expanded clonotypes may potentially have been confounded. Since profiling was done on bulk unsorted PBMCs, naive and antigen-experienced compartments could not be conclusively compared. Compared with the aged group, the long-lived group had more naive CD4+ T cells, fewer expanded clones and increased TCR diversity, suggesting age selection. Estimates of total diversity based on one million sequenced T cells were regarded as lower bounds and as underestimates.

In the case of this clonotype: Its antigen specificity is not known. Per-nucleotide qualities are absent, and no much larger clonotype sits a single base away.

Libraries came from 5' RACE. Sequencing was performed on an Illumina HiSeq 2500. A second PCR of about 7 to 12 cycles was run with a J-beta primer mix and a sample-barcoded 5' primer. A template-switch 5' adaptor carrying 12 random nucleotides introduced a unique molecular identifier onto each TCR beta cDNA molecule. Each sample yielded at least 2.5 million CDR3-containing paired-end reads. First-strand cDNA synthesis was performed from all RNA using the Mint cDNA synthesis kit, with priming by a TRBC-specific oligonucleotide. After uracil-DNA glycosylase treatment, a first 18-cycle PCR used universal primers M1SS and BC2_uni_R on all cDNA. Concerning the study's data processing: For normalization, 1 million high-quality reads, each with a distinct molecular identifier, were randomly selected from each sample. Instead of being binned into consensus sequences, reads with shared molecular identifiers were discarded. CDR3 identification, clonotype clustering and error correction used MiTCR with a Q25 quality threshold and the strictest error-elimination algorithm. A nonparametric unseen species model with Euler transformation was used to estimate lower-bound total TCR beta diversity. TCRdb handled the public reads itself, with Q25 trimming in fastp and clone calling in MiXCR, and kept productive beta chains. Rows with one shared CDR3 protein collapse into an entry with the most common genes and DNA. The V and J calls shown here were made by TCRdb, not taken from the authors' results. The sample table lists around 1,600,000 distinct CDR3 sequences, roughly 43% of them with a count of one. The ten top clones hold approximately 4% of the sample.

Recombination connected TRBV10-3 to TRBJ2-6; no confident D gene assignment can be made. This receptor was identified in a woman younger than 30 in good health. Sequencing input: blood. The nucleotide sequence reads TGTGCCATCAGACCCCACCTGTACTCTGGGGCCAACGTCCTGACTTTC. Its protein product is CAIRPHLYSGANVLTF.